These 27 T cell receptor beta chains were all obtained from the same sample, sequenced in a study of blood T cell repertoires in COVID-19. Sequenced by immunoSEQ multiplex PCR; TCRdb stores in-frame clones only, minus some. This table has about 220,000 clones, 85% appearing once. Specimen: peripheral blood. All receptors derive from a man between 50 and 59 years old who had recovered from COVID-19.

The DNA for the CDR3 is TGTGCCAGCAGTCCTCCCGGGGAGGGGAACACTGAAGCTTTCTTT. Translation: CASSPPGEGNTEAFF. The chain uses TRBV28 and TRBJ1-1; D is unclear. V was pared by 5 bases and J by 1 base, with 14 bases between. The CDR3 runs to 15 residues. Germline V gives CDR1 MDHEN, CDR2 SYDVKM.

V is TRBV4-2 and J is TRBJ2-3; 9 positions match TRBD2. V lost 8 bases, J lost 2 bases, and 14 bases stayed unmatched. The CDR3 runs 17 residues. The germline CDR1 and CDR2 sequences are LGHNA and YNFKEQ. The CDR3 region is CASSKDGTSPPTDTQYF. CDR3 sequence (DNA): TGTGCCAGCTCCAAAGACGGGACTAGCCCTCCCACAGATACGCAGTATTTT.

V is TRBV24-1 and J is TRBJ1-2; TRBD1 aligns across 7 bases. The germline CDR1 and CDR2 sequences are KGHDR and SFDVKD. The length of the CDR3 is 12 residues. The trim removed 11 bases at V and 2 bases at J, leaving 4 bases unmatched. This CDR3 reads CAIRDSNYGYTF. The CDR3 DNA reads as TGTGCCATTAGGGACAGCAACTATGGCTACACCTTC.

This clone was seen only a few times. J is TRBJ1-2 and V is TRBV28; 10 bases fit TRBD1. Per germline, CDR1 MDHEN and CDR2 SYDVKM. Unmatched junction bases numbered 7, after V lost 6 bases and J lost 6 bases. The CDR3 totals 14 residues. The CDR3 loop reads CASSSGQGLDGYTF. The CDR3 bases are TGTGCCAGCAGCTCGGGACAGGGGTTGGATGGCTACACCTTC.

The chain employs TRBV28 and TRBJ2-7; 10 positions match TRBD2. The germline gives CDR1 MDHEN, CDR2 SYDVKM. J lost 3 bases, V lost 5 bases, and 10 bases had no gene match. CDR3 length: 16 residues. CDR3 protein: CASSGAGLAEGYEQYF. Here the CDR3 DNA reads TGTGCCAGCAGTGGAGCTGGACTAGCGGAGGGCTACGAGCAGTACTTC. Drawing the rest from reference TRBV28 and TRBJ2-7, the complete variable domain is DVKVTQSSRYLVKRTGEKVFLECVQDMDHENMFWYRQDPGLGLRLIYFSYDVKMKEKGDIPEGYSVSREKKERFSLILESASTNQTSMYLCASSGAGLAEGYEQYFGPGTRLTVT.

The sample holds one count of this clone. The chain carries TRBV6-5 and TRBJ2-3; 8 bases agree with TRBD2. The CDR3 has 15 residues. The V gene end was trimmed by 5 bases and the J gene end by 0 bases; junction bases not matched to a gene: 4. Germline CDR1 and CDR2: MNHEY and SVGAGI. The CDR3 DNA sequence: TGTGCCAGCAGTCGGACTAGCCTCAGCACAGATACGCAGTATTTT. This translates into CASSRTSLSTDTQYF.

The genes are TRBV2 and TRBJ2-1, with D hard to call. Trimming removed 5 bases from V and 5 bases from J, with 4 bases in between. The CDR3 loop spans 11 amino acids. The V gene's germline CDR1 is SNHLY and CDR2 FYNNEI. The CDR3 here is CASSLDNEQFF. The CDR3 DNA is TGTGCCAGCAGTCTCGACAATGAGCAGTTCTTC. The variable domain in full, completed from reference TRBV2 and TRBJ2-1, reads EPEVTQTPSHQVTQMGQEVILRCVPISNHLYFYWYRQILGQKVEFLVSFYNNEISEKSEIFDDQFSVERPDGSNFTLKIRSTKLEDSAMYFCASSLDNEQFFGPGTRLTVL.

The chain has TRBV5-1 and TRBJ1-1; 9 bases line up with TRBD1. CDR3 length: 14 amino acids. Germline-derived CDR1 and CDR2 are SGHRS and YFSETQ. J gave up 1 base and V 5 bases, and 3 bases lay outside the gene matches. The chain's CDR3 is CASRPGQGNTEAFF. For the CDR3, the DNA is TGCGCCAGCAGACCGGGACAGGGGAACACTGAAGCTTTCTTT. The entire variable domain, with the rest obtained from reference TRBV5-1 and TRBJ1-1, is as follows: KAGVTQTPRYLIKTRGQQVTLSCSPISGHRSVSWYQQTPGQGLQFLFEYFSETQRNKGNFPGRFSGRQFSNSRSEMNVSTLELGDSALYLCASRPGQGNTEAFFGQGTRLTVV.

V is TRBV4-1 and J is TRBJ1-4, with 8 nucleotides matching TRBD1. With V trimmed by 3 bases and J by 3 bases, 3 bases remained unmatched. Germline lookup yields CDR1 MGHRA and CDR2 YSYEKL. The CDR3 runs to 15 residues. CDR3 loop: CASSQQGAANEKLFF. As DNA, the CDR3 is TGCGCCAGCAGCCAGCAGGGGGCGGCTAATGAAAAACTGTTTTTT.

The chain uses TRBV5-4 and TRBJ2-5, with 11 nucleotides matching TRBD2. The V gene's germline CDR1 is SGHNT and CDR2 YYREEE (reference sequence). J gave up 3 bases and V 4 bases, and 5 bases lay outside the gene matches. This CDR3 spans 15 amino acids. CDR3 loop: CASSPPTSGKETQYF. The CDR3 nucleotides read TGTGCCAGCAGCCCGCCGACTAGCGGGAAAGAGACCCAGTACTTC. Combining the CDR3 with reference TRBV5-4 and TRBJ2-5 gives the whole variable domain ETGVTQSPTHLIKTRGQQVTLRCSSQSGHNTVSWYQQALGQGPQFIFQYYREEENGRGNFPPRFSGLQFPNYSSELNVNALELDDSALYLCASSPPTSGKETQYFGPGTRLLVL.

The CDR3 region has the DNA TGTGCCAGCAGCGTGTTGGGGGGTGGCAAAAACATTCAGTACTTC. It codes for CASSVLGGGKNIQYF. This chain links TRBV7-9 with TRBJ2-4; D perhaps matches TRBD2 (6 bases). This CDR3 region has 15 residues. Germline V gene sequence: CDR1 SEHNR, CDR2 FQNEAQ (reference sequence). V lost 5 bases, J lost 3 bases, and 14 bases lay in between.

The chain joins TRBV5-1 to TRBJ2-1, with TRBD2 identical over 8 bases. The CDR3 loop spans 17 amino acids. CDR1 is SGHRS and CDR2 is YFSETQ in the germline V gene. With 0 bases clipped from V and 8 bases from J, the junction kept 13 bases outside the gene matches. CDR3 nucleotide sequence: TGCGCCAGCAGCTTGGGCCAGCGGGAGTACCCAGGGGATGAGCAGTTCTTC. Translating it yields CASSLGQREYPGDEQFF.

This clone was seen more than once but under ten times. V gene TRBV19 combines with J gene TRBJ1-5; D gene ambiguous. This CDR3 has 13 residues. Germline CDR1 is LNHDA and CDR2 is SQIVND (reference sequence). Deletions cut 4 bases from V and 4 bases from J, with 8 bases between. CDR3: CASSTGVNQPQHF. The CDR3 DNA reads as TGTGCCAGTAGTACCGGGGTTAATCAGCCCCAGCATTTT.

The gene calls are TRBV5-4 and TRBJ2-3; the D gene is possibly TRBD2 (6 bases). The CDR3 consists of 15 residues. Per germline, CDR1 SGHNT and CDR2 YYREEE (reference sequence). The germline V and J ends were trimmed by 3 bases and 3 bases, with 14 bases remaining between them. CDR3 nucleotide sequence: TGTGCCAGCAGCTACCAGGGAGGATGGACAGATACGCAGTATTTT. This sequence encodes CASSYQGGWTDTQYF.

This chain joins TRBV27 and TRBJ2-3; weak D call: TRBD2 (5 bases). V was cut by 6 bases and J by 2 bases, with 9 bases left in between. The germline V gene encodes CDR1 MNHEY and CDR2 SMNVEV (reference sequence). The CDR3 extends over 13 amino acids. The CDR3 loop reads CASSSGNTDTQYF. In DNA form, the CDR3 reads TGTGCCAGCAGCTCCGGGAACACAGATACGCAGTATTTT.

The rearrangement joins TRBV7-9 to TRBJ2-1; D is unresolved. V lost 1 base and J lost 9, with 13 bases in between. CDR3 length: 14 residues. CDR1 and CDR2 (germline): SEHNR, FQNEAQ (reference sequence). Written as DNA, the CDR3 is TGTGCCAGCAGCTTAGTTAACAGTCAAGGTGAGCAGTTCTTC. Translated: CASSLVNSQGEQFF. The whole variable domain, remainder taken from reference TRBV7-9 and TRBJ2-1, is DTGVSQNPRHKITKRGQNVTFRCDPISEHNRLYWYRQTLGQGPEFLTYFQNEAQLEKSRLLSDRFSAERPKGSFSTLEIQRTEQGDSAMYLCASSLVNSQGEQFFGPGTRLTVL.

This clone is a singleton in its sample. The J gene is TRBJ1-1, the V gene TRBV27; no firm D call. The ends were cut back, 6 bases at V and 3 bases at J, with 5 bases in the middle. The CDR3 is made up of 11 amino acids. Looked up from germline, CDR1 is MNHEY and CDR2 is SMNVEV (reference sequence). The chain's CDR3 is CASRGYTEAFF. CDR3 in DNA: TGTGCCAGCAGGGGCTACACTGAAGCTTTCTTT.

This clone has only one observation. V and J are TRBV19 and TRBJ1-3, with D possibly TRBD1 on 5 matching bases. The V end was cut by 11 bases, the J end by 0 bases, with 23 bases between. Germline assignment: CDR1 LNHDA and CDR2 SQIVND (reference sequence). This CDR3 contains 17 residues. Written as DNA, the CDR3 is TGTGCCTCCCGCGAAGGGGCAGGGTCGGACTCTGGAAACACCATATATTTT. Translated: CASREGAGSDSGNTIYF.

This chain joins TRBV10-3 and TRBJ1-2, with a weak D call TRBD1 (5 bases). Germline lookup yields CDR1 ENHRY and CDR2 SYGVKD. The CDR3 extends over 12 amino acids. V lost 10 bases to trimming and J lost 0 bases, with 9 bases between them. In DNA form, the CDR3 reads TGTGCCACCCAGGGCTCTAACTATGGCTACACCTTC. This translates into CATQGSNYGYTF.

The gene calls are TRBV3-1 (or the pseudogene TRBV3-2) and TRBJ2-7; D is unclear. Germline V gives CDR1 LGHDT, CDR2 YNNKEL (reference sequence). The V and J ends lost 5 bases and 0 bases respectively, with 11 bases between them. This CDR3 spans 14 amino acids. The CDR3 loop reads CASSVVLSSYEQYF. In nucleotides, the CDR3 is TGTGCCAGCAGCGTAGTCTTGAGCTCCTACGAGCAGTACTTC.

This clone was counted a single time. V usage is TRBV5-1 and J usage is TRBJ2-7; 9 bases are shared with TRBD2. Germline values: CDR1 SGHRS, CDR2 YFSETQ. Germline trimming cut 1 base from V and 4 bases from J; bases unmatched to any gene: 6. The CDR3 runs to 15 residues. As DNA, the CDR3 is TGCGCCAGCAGCTTGACCGGGACTAGCAGGTACGAGCAGTACTTC. This encodes CASSLTGTSRYEQYF.

The chain recombines TRBV5-8 with TRBJ2-1, with 9 bases matching TRBD1. Germline V CDR1 and CDR2: SGHTS, YDEGEE. Germline trimming cut 0 bases from V and 9 bases from J; bases unmatched to any gene: 19. This CDR3 comprises 19 residues. CDR3 loop: CASSLGVLVWDRDPREQFF. The CDR3 region has the DNA TGTGCCAGCAGCTTGGGGGTCCTGGTCTGGGACAGGGACCCCCGTGAGCAGTTCTTC.

This clone was seen a few times. Other nucleotide sequences in the sample specify the same CDR3. The V gene is TRBV3-1 (or the pseudogene TRBV3-2), the J gene TRBJ2-1, with a weak D call TRBD1 (5 bases). The CDR3 totals 12 residues. Germline loops: CDR1 LGHDT, CDR2 YNNKEL (reference sequence). Trimming cost V 2 bases and J 10 bases, with 9 bases left between them. The CDR3 reads CASSQTGFEQFF. The CDR3 DNA follows: TGTGCCAGCAGCCAAACAGGATTCGAGCAGTTCTTC.

This clone showed up just a few times. The chain links TRBV5-4 to TRBJ1-2, with 8 bases fitting TRBD1. Germline V gene data show CDR1 as SGHNT and CDR2 as YYREEE (reference sequence). Trimming at V came to 0 bases and at J to 7 bases, leaving 5 bases not matched to a gene. The CDR3 runs to 14 residues. The CDR3 DNA reads as TGTGCCAGCAGCTTGGGGCAGGGGGCCCGTGGCTACACCTTC. Amino acid sequence: CASSLGQGARGYTF.

The chain carries TRBV6-1 and TRBJ2-7; TRBD2 matches 14 bases. The CDR3 extends over 16 amino acids. Germline V lookup: CDR1 MNHNS, CDR2 SASEGT. V was pared by 3 bases and J by 7 bases, with 8 bases of the junction left unmatched. CDR3 amino acids: CASSDSGTSGSREQYF. The CDR3 DNA reads as TGTGCCAGCAGTGATTCCGGGACTAGCGGGAGCCGTGAGCAGTACTTC.

The chain combines TRBV30 with TRBJ2-5; weak D call: TRBD2 (5 bases). The ends were cut back, 5 bases at V and 5 bases at J, with 15 bases in the middle. Germline V CDR1 and CDR2: GTSNPN, SVGIG (reference sequence). The CDR3 loop spans 13 amino acids. The chain's CDR3 is CAWEMGAWETQYF. CDR3 DNA: TGTGCCTGGGAGATGGGAGCCTGGGAGACCCAGTACTTC.

V and J are TRBV11-2 and TRBJ2-3; D unresolved. Germline V lookup: CDR1 SGHAT, CDR2 FQNNGV. This CDR3 comprises 11 residues. Trimming removed 4 bases from V and 8 bases from J, with 7 bases in between. The CDR3 nucleotides are TGTGCCAGCAGCTCCGGTGGTACGCAGTATTTT. Protein: CASSSGGTQYF. The complete variable domain, with remaining parts taken from reference TRBV11-2 and TRBJ2-3, reads EAGVAQSPRYKIIEKRQSVAFWCNPISGHATLYWYQQILGQGPKLLIQFQNNGVVDDSQLPKDRFSAERLKGVDSTLKIQPAKLEDSAVYLCASSSGGTQYFGPGTRLTVL.